The clone carrying this T cell receptor beta chain has only a few counts. Specified time point: late sampling 161 to 241 days after vaccination in a few convalescent patients. The V and J ends lost 5 bases and 6 bases respectively, with 13 bases between them. Germline lookup yields CDR1 DFQATT and CDR2 SNEGSKA (reference sequence). This CDR3 region has 12 residues. This entry is derived from a study of vaccination and CD4 T cells after COVID-19. Study background: A few convalescent patients were sampled at day 14 and days 161 to 241 post-vaccination.

TCRdb independently ran MiXCR on the PCR reads; one entry per CDR3 protein. The data hold about 29,000 distinct CDR3 sequences, with approximately 53% observed a single time. The sequence was obtained from a human donor who had recovered from COVID-19. The chain employs TRBV20-1 and TRBJ1-2, with a weak D call TRBD1 (6 bases). The sample was CD4+ T cells from blood, taken about 7 months after SARS-CoV-2 vaccination. The CDR3 region is CSAGRGANGYTF. The CDR3 nucleotides read TGCAGTGCTGGGCGGGGGGCGAATGGCTACACCTTC.